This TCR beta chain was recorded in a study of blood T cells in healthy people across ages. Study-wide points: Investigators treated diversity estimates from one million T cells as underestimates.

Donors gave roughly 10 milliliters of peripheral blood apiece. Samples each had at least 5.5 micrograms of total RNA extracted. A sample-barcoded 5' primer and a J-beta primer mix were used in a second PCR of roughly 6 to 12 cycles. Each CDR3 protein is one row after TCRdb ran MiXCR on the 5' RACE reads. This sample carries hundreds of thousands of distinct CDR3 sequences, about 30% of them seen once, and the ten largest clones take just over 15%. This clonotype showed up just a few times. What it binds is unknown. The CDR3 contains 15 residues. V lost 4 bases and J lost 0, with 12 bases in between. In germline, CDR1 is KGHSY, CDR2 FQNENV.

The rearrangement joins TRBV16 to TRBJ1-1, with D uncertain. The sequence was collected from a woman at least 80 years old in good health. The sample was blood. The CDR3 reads CASSLRGLVNTEAFF. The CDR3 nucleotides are TGTGCCAGCAGCCTTAGAGGGTTGGTGAACACTGAAGCTTTCTTT. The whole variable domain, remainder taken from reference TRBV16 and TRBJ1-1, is GEEVAQTPKHLVRGEGQKAKLYCAPIKGHSYVFWYQQVLKNEFKFLISFQNENVFDETGMPKERFSAKCLPNSPCSLEIQATKLEDSAVYFCASSLRGLVNTEAFFGQGTRLTVV.